These T cell receptor beta chains were read from a single sample in a study of cytomegalovirus exposure and HLA in healthy donors. Sequencing used immunoSEQ multiplex PCR; TCRdb keeps in-frame clones, though not all of them. Of roughly 200,000 clones in the sample, around 80% were seen once. The sequenced sample consisted of PBMCs. These receptors were collected from a young woman in good health and CMV-seronegative. The CDR3 runs from the conserved cysteine through the conserved F or W. A D gene is named only where the DNA matches it firmly. Clone size, where shown, is once, few, many, or a class for clones that have expanded.

clone_size d_call j_call v_call cdr3_nt cdr3_aa
- TRBD2 TRBJ2-1 TRBV5-4 TGTGCCAGCAGCTCGGGACTAGACCTCAATGAGCAGTTCTTC CASSSGLDLNEQFF
- TRBD1 TRBJ1-2 TRBV7-9 TGTGCCAGCAGCTTAACGGACAGGGACCTAGGAGCTAACTATGGCTACACCTTC CASSLTDRDLGANYGYTF
- TRBD1 TRBJ2-7 TRBV5-1 TGCGCCAGCAGCCTTTCGACAGGGTGGAGCTCCTACGAGCAGTACTTC CASSLSTGWSSYEQYF
- - TRBJ1-2 TRBV7-9 TGTGCCAGCAGCAAACAGCCTAACTATGGCTACACCTTC CASSKQPNYGYTF
- TRBD1 TRBJ2-5 TRBV27 TGTGCCAGCAGTTTAGGGGCAGGGGGAGAGACCCAGTACTTC CASSLGAGGETQYF
once TRBD2 TRBJ2-3 TRBV5-1 TGCGCCAGCAGCCCGGAAGGGACTAGCGCAGATACGCAGTATTTT CASSPEGTSADTQYF
once TRBD2 TRBJ2-3 TRBV27 TGTGCCAGCAGTCCCATCGGACTAGCTAGCACAGATACGCAGTATTTT CASSPIGLASTDTQYF
few - TRBJ2-7 TRBV6-5 TGTGCCAGCAGTTACTCGCCAGGGAAGTCCGAGCAGTACTTC CASSYSPGKSEQYF
- TRBD1 TRBJ1-2 TRBV7-2 TGTGCCAGCAGCTTAGTCCCTGGGACAGCTAACTATGGCTACACCTTC CASSLVPGTANYGYTF
once - TRBJ2-2 TRBV6-5 TGTGCCAGCAGTTATCGGACCGGGGGTACCGGGGAGCTGTTTTTT CASSYRTGGTGELFF
- - TRBJ1-3 TRBV30 TGTGCGGGGGGGTCACCTGGAAACACCATATATTTT CAGGSPGNTIYF
once TRBD2 TRBJ2-1 TRBV5-1 TGCGCCAGCAGCTTGGCTAGCGGCTCCTACAATGAGCAGTTCTTC CASSLASGSYNEQFF
- - TRBJ2-7 TRBV27 TGTGCCAGCCTTCCGAAGGGGACACGCTCCTACGAGCAGTACTTC CASLPKGTRSYEQYF
- - TRBJ1-4 TRBV10-3 TGTGCCATCAGACTTAATCTGGATGAAAAACTGTTTTTT CAIRLNLDEKLFF
- - TRBJ2-7 TRBV7-9 TGTGCCAGCAGCCTCCGGGACTTAGGTTCCTACGAGCAGTACTTC CASSLRDLGSYEQYF
- TRBD1 TRBJ1-2 TRBV6-1 TGTGCCAGCAGTGAACGAGGGACAGGATTCGGCTACACCTTC CASSERGTGFGYTF
- - TRBJ1-1 TRBV2 TGTGCCAGCCTGAGCGGGAGCGTAATGAACACTGAAGCTTTCTTT CASLSGSVMNTEAFF
- TRBD2 TRBJ2-7 TRBV11-2 TGTGCCAGCAGCCCGAGGGTAGCGGGACTTTCCTACGAGCAGTACTTC CASSPRVAGLSYEQYF
- TRBD1 TRBJ2-7 TRBV2 TGTGCCAGCAGCTCCGGGACAGGGGGGGAGCAGTACTTC CASSSGTGGEQYF
- - TRBJ1-3 TRBV30 TGTGCCTGGGGCCTCCATCTCTCTGGAAACACCATATATTTT CAWGLHLSGNTIYF
once - TRBJ1-6 TRBV19 TGTGCCAGTAGTATATCCATCATGTATAATTCACCCCTCCACTTT CASSISIMYNSPLHF
- TRBD1 TRBJ1-4 TRBV28 TGTGCCAGCGGCACCGGGACAGAATCTGAAAAACTGTTTTTT CASGTGTESEKLFF
- TRBD1 TRBJ2-7 TRBV6-5 TGTGCCAGCAGTTCGACAGGGGGCAGGAACGAGCAGTACTTC CASSSTGGRNEQYF
- - TRBJ2-1 TRBV5-1 TGCGCCAGCAGCTTGGGTGTAGCGGTCTACAATGAGCAGTTCTTC CASSLGVAVYNEQFF
- - TRBJ1-1 TRBV5-1 TGCGCCAGCAGCCTAAACAGGGTTCTCCTCACTGAAGCTTTCTTT CASSLNRVLLTEAFF
- TRBD1 TRBJ2-5 TRBV2 TGTGCCAGCTTGACAGGGGCCCTTTCGGAGACCCAGTACTTC CASLTGALSETQYF
few - TRBJ1-5 TRBV7-2 TGTGCCAGCAGCTTCGGGATCAATCAGCCCCAGCATTTT CASSFGINQPQHF
- TRBD1 TRBJ1-5 TRBV6-6 TGTGCCAGCAGTACGGGACAGGGGACGAGGCAGCCCCAGCATTTT CASSTGQGTRQPQHF
once TRBD1 TRBJ2-2 TRBV6-5 TGTGCCAGCAGTTACGGGGACAGGGGGCACACCGGGGAGCTGTTTTTT CASSYGDRGHTGELFF
few - TRBJ1-4 TRBV5-1 TGCGCCAGCACGGGGGGGCATAATGAAAAACTGTTTTTT CASTGGHNEKLFF
- TRBD2 TRBJ2-1 TRBV5-1 TGCGCCAGCAGCTCCGGGACTACTTACAATGAGCAGTTCTTC CASSSGTTYNEQFF
- TRBD1 TRBJ1-4 TRBV4-1 TGCGCCAGCAGCCAAGGACAGGGTTTGCATGAAAAACTGTTTTTT CASSQGQGLHEKLFF
- - TRBJ1-4 TRBV30 TGTGCCTGGAGGCTAGGACCCGAGGGAAAACTGTTTTTT CAWRLGPEGKLFF
- - TRBJ2-1 TRBV6-5 TGTGCCAGCAGTTACGGCAGGATCAACAATGAGCAGTTCTTC CASSYGRINNEQFF
- TRBD1 TRBJ1-6 TRBV7-3 TGTGCCAGCAGTCGACAGGGGAATTCACCCCTCCACTTT CASSRQGNSPLHF
- - TRBJ2-1 TRBV6-5 TGTGCCAGCAGCCCCGGACAGAGCTCCTACAATGAGCAGTTCTTC CASSPGQSSYNEQFF
few TRBD2 TRBJ2-7 TRBV5-1 TGCGCCAGCTTCCCGGGAGGGTCCTCCGAGCAGTACTTC CASFPGGSSEQYF
- - TRBJ1-1 TRBV12-2 TGTGCAAGTCGCCTCACAGGGAACACTGAAGCTTTCTTT CASRLTGNTEAFF
- - TRBJ2-1 TRBV5-6 TGTGCCAGCAGCTTGTTCAACTACAATGAGCAGTTCTTC CASSLFNYNEQFF
- TRBD1 TRBJ2-3 TRBV6-5 TGTGCCAGCACCCGGGACAGGGCACGCACAGATACGCAGTATTTT CASTRDRARTDTQYF
- TRBD2 TRBJ2-1 TRBV9 TGTGCCAGCAGCACTTGGACTAGCGGGAGTTACAATGAGCAGTTCTTC CASSTWTSGSYNEQFF
- - TRBJ2-7 TRBV18 TGTGCCAGCTCACCGGGTTGGGCTTCCTACGAGCAGTACTTC CASSPGWASYEQYF
- TRBD1 TRBJ1-2 TRBV28 TGTGCCAGCATAGACAGGGAAAGGGGATATGGCTACACCTTC CASIDRERGYGYTF
- - TRBJ2-3 TRBV20-1 TGCAGTTCACGACTTACAGATACGCAGTATTTT CSSRLTDTQYF